The entry below describes one T cell receptor beta chain. Germline V gives CDR1 MDHEN, CDR2 SYDVKM. The CDR3 extends over 11 amino acids. V dropped 8 bases and J dropped 9 bases, with 13 bases sitting between them. This entry comes from a study of blood T cell repertoires in COVID-19. Overall study context: T cells, B-cell-depleted T cells, or PBMCs provided the cDNA or gDNA that served as material.

Methods used by the authors: From reference gene primer amplification, estimates of nucleated cell counts were derived. This table comes from immunoSEQ multiplex PCR, and its TCRdb copy is limited to in-frame clones, with some not included. The DNA gave D and trimming, while V, J and clone size come from that table. The sample includes about 96,000 clones, approximately 88% of them seen just once. The source is a woman aged 55-70 years with acute or convalescent COVID-19. V and J are TRBV28 and TRBJ1-1; maybe TRBD1 (5 bases). Sequencing input: peripheral blood. The CDR3 bases are TGTGCCAGCGTATTGGACAAGAAAGCTTTCTTT. It specifies CASVLDKKAFF.